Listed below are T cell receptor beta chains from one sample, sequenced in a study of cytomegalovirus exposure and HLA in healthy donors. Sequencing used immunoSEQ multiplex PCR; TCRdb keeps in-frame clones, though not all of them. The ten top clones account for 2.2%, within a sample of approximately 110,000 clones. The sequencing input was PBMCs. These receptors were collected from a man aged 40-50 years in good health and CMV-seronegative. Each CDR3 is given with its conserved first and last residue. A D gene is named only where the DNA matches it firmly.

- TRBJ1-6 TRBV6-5 CASSYSRQGVDSPLHF TGTGCCAGCAGTTACTCCCGGCAGGGCGTTGATTCACCCCTCCACTTT
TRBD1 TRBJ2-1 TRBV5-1 CASSLLGQGVSEQFF TGCGCCAGCAGCCTCCTGGGACAGGGGGTTAGTGAGCAGTTCTTC
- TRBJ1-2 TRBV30 CAWSVRGSGGGYTF TGTGCCTGGAGTGTACGGGGCTCGGGGGGTGGCTACACCTTC
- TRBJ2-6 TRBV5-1 CASSLIPGVVSGANVLAF TGCGCCAGCAGCTTGATCCCAGGGGTCGTCTCTGGGGCCAACGTCCTGGCTTTC
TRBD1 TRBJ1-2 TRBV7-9 CASSGSGQGFYGYTF TGTGCCAGCAGCGGCTCGGGACAGGGCTTCTATGGCTACACCTTC
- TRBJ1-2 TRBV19 CASSRGSGYGYTF TGTGCCAGTAGCAGGGGATCTGGGTATGGCTACACCTTC
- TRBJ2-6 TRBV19 CASSIGLTGANVLTF TGTGCCAGTAGTATAGGGTTAACAGGGGCCAACGTCCTGACTTTC
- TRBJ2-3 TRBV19 CASRWRSTDTQYF TGTGCCAGTAGATGGAGATCCACAGATACGCAGTATTTT
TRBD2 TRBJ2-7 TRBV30 CAWSTAGYEQYF TGTGCCTGGAGCACAGCGGGGTACGAGCAGTACTTC
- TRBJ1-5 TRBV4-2 CASSQRLIQGFVSNQPQHF TGTGCCAGCAGCCAAAGGCTTATACAGGGCTTTGTTAGCAATCAGCCCCAGCATTTT
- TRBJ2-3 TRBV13 CASSFRRASSTDTQYF TGTGCCAGCAGCTTCCGCAGGGCCTCTAGCACAGATACGCAGTATTTT
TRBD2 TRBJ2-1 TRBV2 CASSPRLAGVGEQFF TGTGCCAGCAGTCCTCGCCTAGCGGGAGTCGGTGAGCAGTTCTTC
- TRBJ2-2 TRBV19 CASSILIGGASTGELFF TGTGCCAGTAGTATTTTAATTGGGGGGGCGAGCACCGGGGAACTGTTTTTT
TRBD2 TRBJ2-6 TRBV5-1 CASSLAYGGSGANVLTF TGCGCCAGCAGCTTGGCCTACGGGGGGTCTGGGGCCAACGTCCTGACTTTC
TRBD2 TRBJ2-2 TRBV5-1 CASSLVSGTRGGELFF TGCGCCAGCAGCCTCGTTAGCGGGACGAGAGGCGGGGAGCTGTTTTTT
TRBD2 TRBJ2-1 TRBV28 CASSPPTSGSNEQFF TGTGCCAGCAGTCCACCGACTAGCGGGAGTAATGAGCAGTTCTTC
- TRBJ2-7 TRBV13 CASSSTYEQYF TGTGCCAGCAGCTCCACCTACGAGCAGTACTTC
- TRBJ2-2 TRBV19 CASSMDSKNTGELFF TGTGCCAGTAGTATGGACAGCAAGAACACCGGGGAGCTGTTTTTT
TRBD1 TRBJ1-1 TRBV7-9 CASIKYRDRGQNTEAFF TGTGCCAGCATCAAATACCGGGACAGGGGTCAAAACACTGAAGCTTTCTTT
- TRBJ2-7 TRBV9 CASSVDGGGTYEQYF TGTGCCAGCAGCGTAGATGGGGGAGGCACCTACGAGCAGTACTTC
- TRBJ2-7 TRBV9 CASSVGRGAYEQYF TGTGCCAGCAGCGTAGGGCGGGGCGCCTACGAGCAGTACTTC
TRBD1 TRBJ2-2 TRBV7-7 CASSSGGAKLFF TGTGCTAGCAGCTCAGGGGGCGCGAAGCTGTTTTTT
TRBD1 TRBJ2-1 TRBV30 CAWTQTGPYDEQFF TGTGCCTGGACCCAGACAGGGCCCTACGATGAGCAGTTCTTC
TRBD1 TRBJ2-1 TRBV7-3 CASSADRGLYNEQFF TGTGCCAGCAGCGCGGACAGGGGGTTGTACAATGAGCAGTTCTTC
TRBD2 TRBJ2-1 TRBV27 CASSLAMAGVYNEQFF TGTGCCAGCAGTTTGGCTATGGCGGGAGTCTACAATGAGCAGTTCTTC
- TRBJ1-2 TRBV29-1 CSVDLLQGVGYGYTF TGCAGCGTTGATCTTCTACAGGGCGTCGGCTATGGCTACACCTTC
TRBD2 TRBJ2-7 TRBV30 CAWDPAGGACEQYF TGTGCCTGGGACCCAGCGGGGGGGGCCTGTGAGCAGTACTTC
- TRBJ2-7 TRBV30 CAYTGTIAGEQYF TGTGCCTATACCGGGACAATAGCTGGGGAGCAGTACTTC
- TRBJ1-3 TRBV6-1 CASSDDRSSGNTIYF TGTGCCAGCAGTGATGACAGGAGCTCTGGAAACACCATATATTTT
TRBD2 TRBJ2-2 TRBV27 CASRPRGSGASTGELFF TGTGCCAGCAGACCCCGGGGTAGCGGGGCGTCCACCGGGGAGCTGTTTTTT
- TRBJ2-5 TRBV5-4 CASSSQGRWETQYF TGTGCCAGCAGCTCACAGGGTCGTTGGGAGACCCAGTACTTC
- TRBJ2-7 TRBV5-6 CASSLNRRVQYF TGTGCCAGCAGCTTAAATAGGAGGGTGCAGTACTTC
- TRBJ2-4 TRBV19 CASSIDRGNIQYF TGTGCCAGTAGTATAGATCGAGGAAACATTCAGTACTTC
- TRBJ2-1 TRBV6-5 CASSYSSLGGQFF TGTGCCAGCAGTTACTCGAGTCTAGGGGGGCAGTTCTTC
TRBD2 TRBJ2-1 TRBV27 CAGAPAGALSDEQFF TGTGCCGGTGCCCCTGCGGGAGCGTTATCTGATGAGCAGTTCTTC
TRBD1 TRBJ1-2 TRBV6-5 CASSYWGQGRKYGYTF TGTGCCAGCAGTTACTGGGGACAGGGAAGAAAGTATGGCTACACCTTC
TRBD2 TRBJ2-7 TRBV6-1 CAVWGLAGGGLEQYF TGTGCTGTCTGGGGTCTAGCGGGAGGGGGGTTGGAGCAGTACTTC
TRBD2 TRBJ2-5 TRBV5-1 CASSRQGGRDGAETQYF TGCGCCAGCAGCCGTCAGGGCGGGAGGGATGGGGCGGAGACCCAGTACTTC
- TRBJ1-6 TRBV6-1 CASSEYTYNSPLHF TGTGCCAGCAGTGAATACACATATAATTCACCCCTCCACTTT
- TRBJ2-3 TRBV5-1 CASSLAEAQTAAQYF TGCGCCAGCAGCTTGGCCGAAGCGCAAACTGCGGCGCAGTATTTT
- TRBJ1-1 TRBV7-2 CASSLKEADPNTEAFF TGTGCCAGCAGCTTAAAGGAGGCAGACCCGAACACTGAAGCTTTCTTT
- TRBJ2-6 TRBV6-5 CASSRLHSGANVLTF TGTGCCAGCAGCCGACTACATTCTGGGGCCAACGTCCTGACTTTC
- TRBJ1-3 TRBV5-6 CASSLIRGGNTIYF TGTGCCAGCAGCTTGATCAGGGGTGGAAACACCATATATTTT
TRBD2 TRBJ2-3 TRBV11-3 CASRLAGDTDTQYF TGTGCCAGCCGACTAGCGGGGGACACAGATACGCAGTATTTT
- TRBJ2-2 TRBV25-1 CASSVGQTNTGELFF TGTGCCAGCAGTGTTGGACAGACGAACACCGGGGAGCTGTTTTTT
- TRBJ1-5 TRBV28 CASRTANQPQHF TGTGCCAGCCGGACTGCCAATCAGCCCCAGCATTTT
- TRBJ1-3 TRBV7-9 CASRALGNTIYF TGTGCCAGCAGAGCCCTAGGAAACACCATATATTTT
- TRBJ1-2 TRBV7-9 CASSLINYGYTF TGTGCCAGCAGCCTTATTAACTATGGCTACACCTTC
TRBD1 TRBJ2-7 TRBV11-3 CASSLGGQGVSYEQYF TGTGCCAGCAGCTTAGGGGGACAGGGGGTATCCTACGAGCAGTACTTC
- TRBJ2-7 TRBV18 CASSPAGVGYEQYF TGTGCCAGCTCACCCGCAGGGGTTGGATACGAGCAGTACTTC
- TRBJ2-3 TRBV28 CASSFQTSTDTQYF TGTGCCAGCAGTTTTCAGACTAGCACAGATACGCAGTATTTT
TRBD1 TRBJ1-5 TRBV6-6 CASSLGTGRLNQPQHF TGTGCCAGCAGTTTAGGGACAGGAAGGCTCAATCAGCCCCAGCATTTT